These 8 T cell receptor beta chains originate from one sample sequenced in a study of control samples from healthy donors and cancer patients. Some clones are missing from TCRdb's copy, which holds only in-frame ones; the method was immunoSEQ multiplex PCR. The top ten clones hold about 1.6% of a sample with roughly 200,000 clones, about 95% of them seen once. Sequencing was done on a sample of blood. These receptors were collected from a man aged 50 to 60 in good health.

The chain is built from TRBV7-2 and TRBJ1-4; perhaps TRBD1 as D (6 bases). V lost 3 bases to trimming and J lost 2 bases, with 13 bases between them. Germline assignment: CDR1 SGHTA and CDR2 FQGNSA. This CDR3 comprises 16 residues. The CDR3 region has the DNA TGTGCCAGCAGCTTGGGGGGGGCGGGCACTAATGAAAAACTGTTTTTT. Translated, it gives CASSLGGAGTNEKLFF.

This clone was observed once. The chain employs TRBV18 and TRBJ2-3; weak D call: TRBD1 (6 bases). Per germline, CDR1 KGHSH and CDR2 LQKENI. This CDR3 is 14 amino acids long. V shed 8 bases and J shed 2 bases, with 14 bases lying between them. CDR3 coding DNA: TGTGCCAGCCGAACCGGGACAAACACAGATACGCAGTATTTT. Protein product: CASRTGTNTDTQYF.

The rearrangement links TRBV5-5 to TRBJ1-5; TRBD1 might be the D (5 bases). Trimming pared 3 bases from V and 0 bases from J, leaving 10 bases between. CDR1 and CDR2 from the germline V gene are SGHKS and YYEKEE (reference sequence). The CDR3 is made up of 15 amino acids. The CDR3 reads CASSSTVYSNQPQHF. CDR3 bases: TGTGCCAGCAGCTCGACAGTCTATAGCAATCAGCCCCAGCATTTT.

The J gene is TRBJ2-1, the V gene TRBV20-1, with D perhaps TRBD1 (5 bases). CDR1 and CDR2 (germline): DFQATT, SNEGSKA (reference sequence). There are 13 residues in the CDR3. V lost 3 bases, J lost 2 bases, and 8 bases lay in between. The CDR3 DNA is TGCAGTGCTAGTGAGGACACCTACAATGAGCAGTTCTTC. Translated, it gives CSASEDTYNEQFF.

Only a few counts were recorded for this clone. The V call is TRBV4-1, the J call TRBJ1-3, with no clear D. V was trimmed by 4 bases and J by 2 bases, leaving 15 bases between them. Germline values: CDR1 MGHRA, CDR2 YSYEKL. This CDR3 has 16 residues. The CDR3 loop is CASSRTAGVAGNTIYF. As DNA, the CDR3 is TGCGCCAGCAGCCGAACGGCCGGGGTAGCTGGAAACACCATATATTTT.

This chain links TRBV6-2 or TRBV6-3 with TRBJ1-2, with 7 bases fitting TRBD1. CDR1 and CDR2 from the germline V gene are MNHEY and SVGEGT. V lost 4 bases and J lost 5; bases outside the gene matches: 13. CDR3 length: 16 residues. CDR3 in amino acids: CASSSVSGRGFYGYTF. Here the CDR3 DNA reads TGTGCCAGCAGTTCCGTGTCGGGCAGGGGGTTTTATGGCTACACCTTC.

This clone was counted once. The rearrangement uses TRBV6-1 and TRBJ1-4, with 10 bases matching TRBD1. Germline V gives CDR1 MNHNS, CDR2 SASEGT. This CDR3 is 17 amino acids long. Trimming removed 4 bases from V and 5 bases from J; junction bases left unmatched: 10. The CDR3 loop reads CASSGLGDRGRNEKLFF. As DNA, the CDR3 is TGTGCCAGCAGTGGACTGGGTGACAGGGGGCGAAATGAAAAACTGTTTTTT.

The chain combines TRBV6-5 with TRBJ2-5, with 7 bases identical to TRBD2. J was trimmed by 5 bases and V by 6 bases; bases with no gene match: 9. The germline CDR1 and CDR2 sequences are MNHEY and SVGAGI. The CDR3 is made up of 14 amino acids. CDR3 coding DNA: TGTGCCAGCAGGGATGGACTAGGTTTTGAGACCCAGTACTTC. Translated, it gives CASRDGLGFETQYF.